The table lists the clone carrying this T cell receptor (beta chain) with a count of one. This sample is drawn from a study of T cell changes during pregnancy in multiple sclerosis. The CDR3 consists of 20 residues. In germline, CDR1 is MNHEY, CDR2 SMNVEV (reference sequence). V was cut by 4 bases and J by 4 bases, with 26 bases left in between. Produced via immunoSEQ multiplex PCR; TCRdb's table is partial and in-frame only. The table lists 58,000 or so clones, 92% of them singletons. The genes are TRBV27 and TRBJ1-6; possibly TRBD1 for D (6 bases). This clonotype was obtained from a female donor with multiple sclerosis, enrolled in a pregnancy study. The specimen was CD4+ T cells from peripheral blood mononuclear cells, collected in the third trimester of pregnancy. CDR3 DNA: TGTGCCAGCAGTTCCACCCCGACAGGCGCCAGGGCTTTTTATAATTCACCCCTCCACTTT. It yields the protein CASSSTPTGARAFYNSPLHF.